The 29 T cell receptor beta chains below come from one sample, sequenced in a study of T cells after yellow fever vaccination. Via MiXCR, TCRdb re-called the 5' RACE reads, giving one row per CDR3 protein. The repertoire holds 500,000 to 650,000 distinct CDR3 sequences, roughly 14% seen once, with over 12% in the top ten. The material sequenced was PBMCs, taken on the day of the yellow fever booster vaccination. Source of these receptors: a man between 25 and 39 years old who received the YFV17D yellow fever vaccine.

The chain is built from TRBV30 and TRBJ1-1; D remains unclear. Trimming left V 4 bases short and J 3 bases short, with 9 bases between. Germline lookup yields CDR1 GTSNPN and CDR2 SVGIG (reference sequence). The CDR3 is 12 amino acids. The CDR3 reads CAWTPWDTEAFF. The CDR3 DNA reads as TGTGCCTGGACCCCCTGGGACACTGAAGCTTTCTTT.

The chain couples TRBV14 to TRBJ2-1; 7 bases line up with TRBD1. V was clipped by 0 bases and J by 5 bases; unmatched bases: 7. Germline CDR1 SGHDN, CDR2 FVKESK. The CDR3 has 16 amino acids. CDR3 DNA: TGTGCCAGCAGCCAAGAGTGGCGGCAGGGGGACAATGAGCAGTTCTTC. Translated, it gives CASSQEWRQGDNEQFF.

This clonotype came up a few times. The chain recombines TRBV10-1 with TRBJ2-2; tentatively, D is TRBD2 (6 bases). Trimming took 5 bases from V and 5 from J, leaving 12 bases between them. This CDR3 comprises 14 residues. Germline V CDR1 and CDR2: WNHNN, SYGVQD (reference sequence). This CDR3 reads CASSPGGLTGELFF. The CDR3 nucleotides read TGCGCCAGCAGTCCTGGGGGACTTACCGGGGAGCTGTTTTTT.

This clonotype was counted between two and nine times. In DNA form, the CDR3 reads TGTGCCAGCAGTTTAAGGCGGGTCAACACTGAAGCTTTCTTT. As protein: CASSLRRVNTEAFF. The rearrangement uses TRBV12-3 or TRBV12-4 and TRBJ1-1; D remains ambiguous. V was trimmed by 2 bases and J by 2 bases, leaving 9 bases between them. CDR3 size: 14 residues.

In its sample, this clonotype was seen a few times. The rearrangement links TRBV4-2 to TRBJ1-3; the D gene is possibly TRBD1 (5 bases). V lost 1 base and J 3 bases, leaving 10 bases between the germline ends. The CDR3 has 15 residues. Germline values: CDR1 LGHNA, CDR2 YNFKEQ. This CDR3 is CASSQVRDSGNTIYF. CDR3 DNA: TGTGCCAGCAGCCAAGTGAGAGACAGTGGAAACACCATATATTTT.

The rearrangement joins TRBV7-2 to TRBJ2-1; D remains ambiguous. Germline V gene sequence: CDR1 SGHTA, CDR2 FQGNSA. Trimming cost V 5 bases and J 5 bases, with 13 bases left between them. The CDR3 consists of 14 residues. CDR3 sequence reads: CASSAMAANNEQFF. The CDR3 DNA reads TGTGCCAGCAGCGCTATGGCGGCAAACAATGAGCAGTTCTTC. The full variable domain, its missing parts supplied by reference TRBV7-2 and TRBJ2-1, is GAGVSQSPSNKVTEKGKDVELRCDPISGHTALYWYRQSLGQGLEFLIYFQGNSAPDKSGLPSDRFSAERTGGSVSTLTIQRTQQEDSAVYLCASSAMAANNEQFFGPGTRLTVL.

This chain connects TRBV20-1 to TRBJ1-1, with D unresolved. Germline V lookup: CDR1 DFQATT, CDR2 SNEGSKA (reference sequence). Deletions cut 4 bases from V and 6 bases from J, with 21 bases between. This CDR3 has 15 residues. CDR3 DNA sequence: TGCAGTGCTAACGGAGGAGGGCTGTATACCTCTGAAGCTTTCTTT. Translated, it gives CSANGGGLYTSEAFF.

The CDR3: CASSLAHRQETQYF. The CDR3 DNA is TGTGCCAGCAGCTTAGCGCACCGACAAGAGACCCAGTACTTC. This chain joins TRBV7-9 and TRBJ2-5; D not resolved. V gave up 0 bases and J gave up 2 bases, with 7 bases separating them. The CDR3 length is 14 residues. Germline V gene lookup returns CDR1 SEHNR and CDR2 FQNEAQ (reference sequence).

The chain's CDR3 is CAITAGAGTNSGNTIYF. In nucleotides, the CDR3 is TGTGCCATCACGGCAGGGGCTGGAACAAACTCTGGAAACACCATATATTTT. The gene calls are TRBV10-3 and TRBJ1-3; D is possibly TRBD1 (6 bases). The CDR3 contains 17 residues. Germline lookup yields CDR1 ENHRY and CDR2 SYGVKD. Trimming removed 7 bases from V and 0 bases from J, with 19 bases in between.

The V gene is TRBV4-2, the J gene TRBJ2-1, with no clear D. Trimming left V 1 base short and J 4 bases short, with 5 bases between. The CDR3 has 13 residues. The germline gives CDR1 LGHNA, CDR2 YNFKEQ. The DNA for the CDR3 is TGTGCCAGCAGCCAAGTTGAGTACAATGAGCAGTTCTTC. Its translation: CASSQVEYNEQFF.

The chain uses TRBV12-3 or TRBV12-4 and TRBJ2-1; 7 bases match TRBD2. CDR3 length: 16 residues. V lost 1 base and J lost 4; bases outside the gene matches: 7. The CDR3 spells CASSLDYGRYYNEQFF. DNA for the CDR3: TGTGCCAGCAGTTTAGATTACGGGAGGTATTACAATGAGCAGTTCTTC.

This clonotype was observed a handful of times. The chain uses TRBV5-4 and TRBJ2-2; D is uncertain. Germline CDR1 and CDR2: SGHNT and YYREEE (reference sequence). V shed 0 bases and J shed 5 bases, with 14 bases lying between them. CDR3 length: 16 amino acids. This chain's CDR3 is CASSLGLIPGTGELFF. DNA for the CDR3: TGTGCCAGCAGCTTGGGTCTCATCCCTGGAACCGGGGAGCTGTTTTTT.

Note on this clonotype: A much more abundant neighbour one base away suggests this may be a read error. This rearrangement joins TRBV7-9 to TRBJ2-2; D is unresolved. Germline CDR1 reads SEHNR; CDR2 reads FQNEAQ (reference sequence). Deletions cut 1 base from V and 1 base from J, with 4 bases between. There are 14 residues in the CDR3. DNA for the CDR3: TGTGCCAGCAGCTTAGGGGAGAACACCGGGGAGCTGTTTTTT. This translates into CASSLGENTGELFF.

This clonotype appeared a few times. The V gene is TRBV12-3 or TRBV12-4, the J gene TRBJ2-1, with a weak D call TRBD2 (6 bases). The CDR3 runs 15 residues. V was clipped by 3 bases and J by 6 bases, with 15 bases between them. CDR3 DNA: TGTGCCAGCAGTTTCGGGAGTAGGTTCTTCAATGAGCAGTTCTTC. Its translation is CASSFGSRFFNEQFF.

V and J are TRBV4-3 and TRBJ1-6; TRBD1 might be the D (6 bases). The V and J ends lost 2 bases and 10 bases respectively, with 15 bases between them. This CDR3 comprises 15 residues. The germline V gene encodes CDR1 LGHNA and CDR2 YSLEER. The CDR3 sequence: CASSQSSGGTSPLHF. CDR3 bases: TGCGCCAGCAGCCAAAGTAGCGGGGGCACCTCACCCCTCCACTTT.

The chain recombines TRBV3-1 with TRBJ1-6, with TRBD1 identical over 8 bases. CDR3 length: 14 amino acids. The ends lost 2 bases at V and 7 bases at J; junction bases unmatched: 1. The germline gives CDR1 LGHDT, CDR2 YNNKEL (reference sequence). The DNA for the CDR3 is TGTGCCAGCAGCCAACGGGACAGGAATTCACCCCTCCACTTT. Translating it yields CASSQRDRNSPLHF. The whole variable domain, filled in from reference TRBV3-1 and TRBJ1-6, reads DTAVSQTPKYLVTQMGNDKSIKCEQNLGHDTMYWYKQDSKKFLKIMFSYNNKELIINETVPNRFSPKSPDKAHLNLHINSLELGDSAVYFCASSQRDRNSPLHFGNGTRLTVT.

The CDR3 reads CASSEMWEGPRGETQYF. The CDR3 region has the DNA TGTGCCAGCAGTGAAATGTGGGAGGGCCCGAGAGGCGAGACCCAGTACTTC. The gene calls are TRBV2 and TRBJ2-5; 7 nucleotides agree with TRBD2. The V gene end was trimmed by 2 bases and the J gene end by 5 bases; junction bases not matched to a gene: 14. This CDR3 region has 17 residues. Germline CDR1 and CDR2: SNHLY and FYNNEI. Variable domain in full (rest from reference TRBV2 and TRBJ2-5): EPEVTQTPSHQVTQMGQEVILRCVPISNHLYFYWYRQILGQKVEFLVSFYNNEISEKSEIFDDQFSVERPDGSNFTLKIRSTKLEDSAMYFCASSEMWEGPRGETQYFGPGTRLLVL.

The CDR3 DNA reads as TGTGCCAGCAGCCAGTCAGCGGCCCCCTACGAGCAGTACTTC. It translates to CASSQSAAPYEQYF. The chain carries TRBV3-1 and TRBJ2-7; a weak D match, TRBD2 (5 bases). Trimming shortened V by 3 bases and J by 2 bases, and 11 bases separated the two germline ends. Germline lookup yields CDR1 LGHDT and CDR2 YNNKEL (reference sequence). The CDR3 runs 14 residues.

This clonotype came up a few times. The V gene is TRBV10-1, the J gene TRBJ2-1; D is ambiguous. The CDR3 is 14 amino acids. V shed 9 bases and J shed 2 bases, with 14 bases lying between them. From germline, CDR1 is WNHNN and CDR2 SYGVQD (reference sequence). The CDR3 region has the DNA TGCGCCAGTTCGTTGGGCAATGCCTACAATGAGCAGTTCTTC. This gives the protein CASSLGNAYNEQFF.

The rearrangement links TRBV14 to TRBJ2-1; 12 bases align to TRBD2. The trim removed 2 bases at V and 9 bases at J, leaving 5 bases unmatched. This CDR3 comprises 15 residues. In germline, CDR1 is SGHDN, CDR2 FVKESK. Here the CDR3 DNA reads TGTGCCAGCAGCCAATTGACTAGCGGGAGCGCTGAGCAGTTCTTC. The encoded protein is CASSQLTSGSAEQFF.

V usage is TRBV10-3 and J usage is TRBJ2-3; D is perhaps TRBD2 (6 bases). Germline loops: CDR1 ENHRY, CDR2 SYGVKD. The CDR3 consists of 13 residues. Trimming removed 2 bases at V and 10 bases at J, with 13 bases between. In DNA form, the CDR3 reads TGTGCCATCAGTGAGCCCGGGCGGGGTCCGCAGTATTTT. It specifies CAISEPGRGPQYF.

This chain joins TRBV20-1 and TRBJ1-5; D ambiguous. The CDR3 runs 13 residues. The V end was cut by 1 base, the J end by 4 bases, with 8 bases between. CDR1 is DFQATT, CDR2 SNEGSKA, per germline (reference sequence). The CDR3 protein is CSARAAGNQPQHF. In DNA, the CDR3 is TGCAGTGCTAGAGCGGCGGGTAATCAGCCCCAGCATTTT.

The chain joins TRBV28 to TRBJ2-2; D gene ambiguous. Germline assignment: CDR1 MDHEN and CDR2 SYDVKM. This CDR3 spans 14 amino acids. Trimming took 2 bases from V and 7 from J, leaving 11 bases between them. The CDR3 loop is CASSLDPSRGELFF. CDR3 nucleotide sequence: TGTGCCAGCAGTTTAGACCCGTCCCGCGGGGAGCTGTTTTTT.

This clonotype was seen only a few times. The chain combines TRBV6-1 with TRBJ2-5, with unresolved D. The CDR3 spans 14 residues. Germline V gene data show CDR1 as MNHNS and CDR2 as SASEGT. Trimming stripped 5 bases from V and 5 bases from J, with 15 bases between. CDR3: CASSPDIIPETQYF. In DNA, the CDR3 is TGTGCCAGCAGTCCCGATATCATCCCGGAGACCCAGTACTTC.

This chain uses TRBV28 with TRBJ2-3; no reliable D call. Germline-derived CDR1 and CDR2 are MDHEN and SYDVKM. Trimming stripped 3 bases from V and 0 bases from J, with 10 bases between. The CDR3 length is 15 residues. CDR3 DNA sequence: TGTGCCAGCAGTTTGGCGACTGCTAGCACAGATACGCAGTATTTT. Translation gives CASSLATASTDTQYF.

This clonotype was counted ten times or more. This chain links TRBV3-1 with TRBJ1-3; D is uncertain. This CDR3 comprises 15 residues. Trimming took off 0 bases at V and 2 bases at J, with 8 bases between the two ends. CDR1 LGHDT and CDR2 YNNKEL come from the germline V gene (reference sequence). The CDR3 is CASSQELGTGNTIYF. The CDR3 bases are TGTGCCAGCAGCCAAGAGCTGGGTACTGGAAACACCATATATTTT. Looking up the rest from reference TRBV3-1 and TRBJ1-3 gives the full variable domain: DTAVSQTPKYLVTQMGNDKSIKCEQNLGHDTMYWYKQDSKKFLKIMFSYNNKELIINETVPNRFSPKSPDKAHLNLHINSLELGDSAVYFCASSQELGTGNTIYFGEGSWLTVV.

The chain recombines TRBV5-6 with TRBJ1-1; possible D gene TRBD1, 5 bases. The germline gives CDR1 SGHDT, CDR2 YYEEEE. The CDR3 is 16 amino acids. With 0 bases removed from V and 1 base from J, the gap between germline ends came to 13 bases. CDR3 bases: TGTGCCAGCAGCTTGGCCAGGGAAGACTGGAACACTGAAGCTTTCTTT. Translation: CASSLAREDWNTEAFF. The whole variable domain, remainder taken from reference TRBV5-6 and TRBJ1-1, is DAGVTQSPTHLIKTRGQQVTLRCSPKSGHDTVSWYQQALGQGPQFIFQYYEEEERQRGNFPDRFSGHQFPNYSSELNVNALLLGDSALYLCASSLAREDWNTEAFFGQGTRLTVV.

This clonotype was observed a few times. V is TRBV29-1 and J is TRBJ2-1, with 13 bases matching TRBD2. Germline CDR1 reads SQVTM; CDR2 reads ANQGSEA. V was pared by 6 bases and J by 7 bases, with 6 bases of the junction left unmatched. The CDR3 is 14 amino acids. The CDR3 DNA reads as TGCAGCGTAGACGGACTAGCGGGAGTTAATGAGCAGTTCTTC. Amino acid sequence: CSVDGLAGVNEQFF.

This chain uses TRBV7-2 with TRBJ2-7; a weak D match, TRBD2 (6 bases). The CDR3 loop spans 13 amino acids. V shed 5 bases and J shed 3 bases, with 11 bases lying between them. From germline, CDR1 is SGHTA and CDR2 FQGNSA. In DNA, the CDR3 is TGTGCCAGCAGCGACGGGACTGTCTACGAGCAGTACTTC. Translating it yields CASSDGTVYEQYF. Full variable domain (missing parts from reference TRBV7-2 and TRBJ2-7): GAGVSQSPSNKVTEKGKDVELRCDPISGHTALYWYRQSLGQGLEFLIYFQGNSAPDKSGLPSDRFSAERTGGSVSTLTIQRTQQEDSAVYLCASSDGTVYEQYFGPGTRLTVT.